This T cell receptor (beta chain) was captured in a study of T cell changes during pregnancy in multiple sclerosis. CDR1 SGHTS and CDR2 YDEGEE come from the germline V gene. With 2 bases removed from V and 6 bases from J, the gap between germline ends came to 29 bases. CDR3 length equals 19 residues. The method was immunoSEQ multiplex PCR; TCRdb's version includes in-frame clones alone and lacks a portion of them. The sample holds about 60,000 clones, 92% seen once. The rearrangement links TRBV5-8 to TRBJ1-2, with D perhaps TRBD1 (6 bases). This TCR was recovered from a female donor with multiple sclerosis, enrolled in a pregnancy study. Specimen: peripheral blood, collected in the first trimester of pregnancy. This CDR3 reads CASSLRPGKFSDRDNGYTF. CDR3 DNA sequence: TGTGCCAGCAGCTTACGCCCCGGGAAGTTCTCAGACCGGGACAATGGCTACACCTTC.